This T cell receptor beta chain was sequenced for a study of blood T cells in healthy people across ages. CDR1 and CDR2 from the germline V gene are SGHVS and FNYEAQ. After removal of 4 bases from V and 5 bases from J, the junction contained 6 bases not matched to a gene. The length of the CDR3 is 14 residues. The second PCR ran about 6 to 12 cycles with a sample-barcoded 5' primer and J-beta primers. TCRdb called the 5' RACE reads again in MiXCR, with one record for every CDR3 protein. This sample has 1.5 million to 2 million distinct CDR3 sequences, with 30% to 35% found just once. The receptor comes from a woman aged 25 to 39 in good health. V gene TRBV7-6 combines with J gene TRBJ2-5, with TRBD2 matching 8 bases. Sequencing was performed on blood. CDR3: CASSWTGGSETQYF. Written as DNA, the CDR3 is TGTGCCAGCAGCTGGACGGGGGGGTCCGAGACCCAGTACTTC.